The TCR beta chain described here comes from a study of Ad26.COV2.S vaccination and SARS-CoV-2 variants. Study as a whole: Ad26.COV2.S, an intramuscular injection, was given once or twice 56 days apart. Study-wide results and limits: Placebo recipients trailed vaccine recipients in spike-specific TCR breadth. Substantial breadth was reported for post-vaccination spike-specific CD8+ and CD4+ T cells. Assessments of TCR breadth and depth may have underestimated the total T cell responses.

Treatment here: about 20 received Ad26.COV2.S at low or high dose, single or two shots; 5 received placebo; per-sample allocation not given. Following the first vaccine or placebo injection, samples were taken on day 63. As concerns this clone: What it binds is not known.

Produced via immunoSEQ multiplex PCR; TCRdb's table is partial and in-frame only. The data contain about 400,000 clones, about four fifths of them singletons. Germline CDR1 reads MNHEY; CDR2 reads SMNVEV (reference sequence). Trimming pared 3 bases from V and 5 bases from J, leaving 13 bases between. The CDR3 has 14 residues. This TCR was sampled from a person between 18 and 60 years old who received the Ad26.COV2.S COVID-19 vaccine or a placebo. This specimen consisted of peripheral blood, obtained in a trial of Ad26.COV2.S vaccine versus placebo. The rearrangement joins TRBV27 to TRBJ1-1; the D gene is possibly TRBD1 (6 bases). CDR3 loop: CASSFNRVRTEAFF. The CDR3 DNA reads as TGTGCCAGCAGTTTCAACAGGGTGAGAACTGAAGCTTTCTTT.